These 32 T cell receptor beta chains came from one sample sequenced in a study of T cell responses to AZD1222 COVID-19 vaccine. Using immunoSEQ multiplex PCR, the repertoire was profiled, and TCRdb retains in-frame clones only, with some absent. Among some 99,000 clones listed, around 90% were seen once. Sequencing was performed on peripheral blood, taken on day 0 of AZD1222 vaccination. Every receptor here comes from an adult in good health.

This clone was seen a handful of times. This chain uses TRBV6-5 with TRBJ2-7; D might be TRBD1 (5 bases). Trimming took off 5 bases at V and 0 bases at J, with 11 bases between the two ends. This CDR3 spans 14 amino acids. CDR1 MNHEY and CDR2 SVGAGI come from the germline V gene. The CDR3 DNA sequence: TGTGCCAGCAGTACGGACACAAGCTCCTACGAGCAGTACTTC. This encodes CASSTDTSSYEQYF.

This chain joins TRBV6-1 and TRBJ2-5; TRBD1 is a possible D gene (6 bases). Germline lookup yields CDR1 MNHNS and CDR2 SASEGT. This CDR3 has 15 residues. The V end lost 3 bases, the J end lost 3 bases, and 14 bases lay between the germline ends. This CDR3 reads CASSEGAPSKETQYF. CDR3 in DNA: TGTGCCAGCAGTGAGGGGGCGCCAAGCAAAGAGACCCAGTACTTC.

The chain uses TRBV11-3 and TRBJ1-3; TRBD1 agrees at 9 bases. This CDR3 is 15 amino acids long. Unmatched junction bases numbered 5, after V lost 5 bases and J lost 3 bases. Germline CDR1 is SGHNT and CDR2 is YENEEA. Here the CDR3 reads CASSLTGGFGNTIYF. The DNA for the CDR3 is TGTGCCAGCAGCCTAACAGGGGGCTTTGGAAACACCATATATTTT.

The J gene is TRBJ2-7, the V gene TRBV7-9, with D maybe TRBD2 (6 bases). Trimming stripped 1 base from V and 3 bases from J, with 13 bases between. Germline CDR1 and CDR2: SEHNR and FQNEAQ (reference sequence). There are 15 residues in the CDR3. CDR3 nucleotides: TGTGCCAGCAGCTTAGGGGCGGGACCGGGCTACGAGCAGTACTTC. Its protein is CASSLGAGPGYEQYF.

This chain connects TRBV18 to TRBJ2-7; 7 positions match TRBD1. The CDR3 spans 12 residues. V dropped 6 bases and J dropped 3; count of bases not matched to a gene: 2. From germline, CDR1 is KGHSH and CDR2 LQKENI. CDR3 loop: CASSGQDYEQYF. CDR3 nucleotide sequence: TGTGCCAGCTCCGGACAGGACTACGAGCAGTACTTC.

The gene calls are TRBV27 and TRBJ1-2, with a possible D match to TRBD1 (5 bases). With 6 bases removed from V and 1 base from J, the gap between germline ends came to 9 bases. The CDR3 covers 13 residues. Germline values: CDR1 MNHEY, CDR2 SMNVEV (reference sequence). This chain's CDR3 is CASRGTDNYGYTF. The CDR3 bases are TGTGCCAGCAGAGGGACGGATAACTATGGCTACACCTTC.

V is TRBV5-4 and J is TRBJ2-7; 7 nucleotides align to TRBD1. This CDR3 comprises 16 residues. The ends lost 3 bases at V and 10 bases at J; junction bases unmatched: 19. Germline values: CDR1 SGHNT, CDR2 YYREEE (reference sequence). The CDR3 loop is CASSSTGTARRIYQYF. In nucleotides, the CDR3 is TGTGCCAGCAGCTCAACCGGGACAGCTAGGAGGATATACCAGTACTTC.

This clone was seen a single time. The chain couples TRBV7-9 to TRBJ1-2; TRBD1 agrees at 7 bases. J was trimmed by 3 bases and V by 8 bases; bases with no gene match: 0. The CDR3 sequence is 11 residues long. In germline, CDR1 is SEHNR, CDR2 FQNEAQ (reference sequence). The CDR3 protein is CASGTDYGYTF. The CDR3, as DNA: TGTGCCAGCGGGACAGACTATGGCTACACCTTC.

The J gene is TRBJ1-3, the V gene TRBV7-9, with D unclear. CDR1 is SEHNR and CDR2 is FQNEAQ in the germline V gene (reference sequence). Trimming removed 1 base from V and 2 bases from J, with 9 bases in between. CDR3 length: 15 residues. In DNA form, the CDR3 reads TGTGCCAGCAGCTTAGTTGGGGTTGCTGGAAACACCATATATTTT. Translating it yields CASSLVGVAGNTIYF. The full variable domain, rest sourced from reference TRBV7-9 and TRBJ1-3, is DTGVSQNPRHKITKRGQNVTFRCDPISEHNRLYWYRQTLGQGPEFLTYFQNEAQLEKSRLLSDRFSAERPKGSFSTLEIQRTEQGDSAMYLCASSLVGVAGNTIYFGEGSWLTVV.

J is TRBJ2-3 and V is TRBV7-9; the match to TRBD1 covers 8 bases. The trim removed 5 bases at V and 0 bases at J, leaving 4 bases unmatched. The CDR3 is made up of 15 amino acids. Germline values: CDR1 SEHNR, CDR2 FQNEAQ (reference sequence). The CDR3 nucleotides read TGTGCCAGCAGCAACAGGGGGAGTAGCACAGATACGCAGTATTTT. Translating it yields CASSNRGSSTDTQYF.

The V and J genes are TRBV21-1 and TRBJ2-1. TRBV21-1 is given as a pseudogene. The CDR3 has 16 amino acids. The CDR3 DNA reads as TGTGCCAGCAGCAATCGGGCGGCCCCAAACCACAATGAGCAGTTCTTC. Encoded protein: CASSNRAAPNHNEQFF.

V and J are TRBV29-1 and TRBJ2-3; D gene unclear. Germline V CDR1 and CDR2: SQVTM, ANQGSEA. Trimming pared 1 base from V and 7 bases from J, leaving 9 bases between. The CDR3 runs 12 residues. Written as DNA, the CDR3 is TGCAGCGTTGAAGCCGAAAGCAATACGCAGTATTTT. Protein product: CSVEAESNTQYF.

The chain joins TRBV6-5 to TRBJ1-5, with no clear D. Germline V gives CDR1 MNHEY, CDR2 SVGAGI. The V and J ends lost 2 bases and 6 bases respectively, with 5 bases between them. This CDR3 has 12 residues. The DNA of the CDR3 is TGTGCCAGCAGTTACCTGGGTCAGCCCCAGCATTTT. It yields the protein CASSYLGQPQHF.

The chain uses TRBV12-3 or TRBV12-4 and TRBJ1-6; no reliable D call. Trimming took off 3 bases at V and 6 bases at J, with 3 bases between the two ends. The CDR3 sequence is 12 residues long. The CDR3: CASSFANSPLHF. Written as DNA, the CDR3 is TGTGCCAGCAGTTTCGCTAATTCACCCCTCCACTTT.

V gene TRBV30 combines with J gene TRBJ2-5; 8 bases are a match to TRBD2. The germline gives CDR1 GTSNPN, CDR2 SVGIG (reference sequence). This CDR3 comprises 17 residues. V lost 2 bases, J lost 2 bases, and 13 bases stayed unmatched. The DNA for the CDR3 is TGTGCCTGGAGTCCGGGACTAGTAGTGGGGGGGCAAGAGACCCAGTACTTC. Its translation: CAWSPGLVVGGQETQYF. Together with reference TRBV30 and TRBJ2-5, the CDR3 gives the full variable domain: SQTIHQWPATLVQPVGSPLSLECTVEGTSNPNLYWYRQAAGRGLQLLFYSVGIGQISSEVPQNLSASRPQDRQFILSSKKLLLSDSGFYLCAWSPGLVVGGQETQYFGPGTRLLVL.

The chain recombines TRBV30 with TRBJ2-7; D perhaps matches TRBD2 (6 bases). The CDR3 has 16 residues. V gave up 2 bases and J gave up 2 bases, with 19 bases separating them. CDR1 and CDR2 (germline): GTSNPN, SVGIG (reference sequence). The CDR3 region has the DNA TGTGCCTGGAGTACCCTACGGGGACGGAGGGCCTACGAGCAGTACTTC. Protein product: CAWSTLRGRRAYEQYF.

V is TRBV10-3 and J is TRBJ1-2, with 7 bases identical to TRBD1. In germline, CDR1 is ENHRY, CDR2 SYGVKD. The junction had 3 bases not matched to a gene; V was cut back by 2 bases and J by 3 bases. CDR3 size: 14 residues. CDR3 DNA: TGTGCCATCAGTGAGGGGACAGTAGACTATGGCTACACCTTC. Its translation is CAISEGTVDYGYTF.

The chain recombines TRBV18 with TRBJ2-1; 7 bases match TRBD2. The germline CDR1 and CDR2 sequences are KGHSH and LQKENI. The junction had 2 bases not matched to a gene; V was cut back by 3 bases and J by 3 bases. The CDR3 extends over 14 amino acids. CDR3 region: CASSPPSGYNEQFF. Here the CDR3 DNA reads TGTGCCAGCTCACCGCCTAGCGGCTACAATGAGCAGTTCTTC.

The sample holds one count of this clone. Other DNA sequences in this sample translate to the same CDR3. The CDR3 region has the DNA TGTGCCATCAAAGGACAGAACACTGAAGCTTTCTTT. It codes for CAIKGQNTEAFF. The chain combines TRBV10-3 with TRBJ1-1, with D perhaps matching TRBD1 (5 bases). The germline V gene encodes CDR1 ENHRY and CDR2 SYGVKD. V was trimmed by 7 bases and J by 1 base, leaving 7 bases between them. The CDR3 runs to 12 residues.

This clone was recorded only once. The chain employs TRBV5-4 and TRBJ2-3; D possibly corresponds to TRBD2 (6 bases). The germline gives CDR1 SGHNT, CDR2 YYREEE (reference sequence). This CDR3 is 14 amino acids long. V lost 4 bases and J 1 base, leaving 10 bases between the germline ends. The chain's CDR3 is CASSPSARTDTQYF. The CDR3 coding sequence is TGTGCCAGCAGCCCTAGCGCCCGCACAGATACGCAGTATTTT.

J is TRBJ2-3 and V is TRBV6-2 or TRBV6-3; possible D gene TRBD1, 6 bases. From germline, CDR1 is MNHEY and CDR2 SVGEGT. This CDR3 has 17 residues. The V and J ends lost 0 bases and 4 bases respectively, with 17 bases between them. The CDR3, as DNA: TGTGCCAGCAGTTACTCGGCTAGCCCACGACAGGCAGATACGCAGTATTTT. Its protein product is CASSYSASPRQADTQYF.

V gene TRBV10-2 combines with J gene TRBJ2-7, with D possibly TRBD2 on 5 matching bases. The CDR3 contains 15 residues. Germline V CDR1 and CDR2: WSHSY, SAAADI. Trimming shortened V by 6 bases and J by 0 bases, and 15 bases separated the two germline ends. In DNA, the CDR3 is TGCGCCAGCAGAACCGGGAATTCCCTCTCCTACGAGCAGTACTTC. Protein sequence: CASRTGNSLSYEQYF.

The CDR3 spells CASSLAGGGGYEQYF. The CDR3 DNA sequence: TGTGCCAGCAGCTTGGCCGGGGGAGGCGGCTACGAGCAGTACTTC. The rearrangement uses TRBV7-9 and TRBJ2-7, with D possibly matching TRBD2 (6 bases). The CDR3 has 15 residues. The germline CDR1 and CDR2 sequences are SEHNR and FQNEAQ (reference sequence). V shed 3 bases and J shed 3 bases, with 15 bases lying between them. The full variable domain, in which reference TRBV7-9 and TRBJ2-7 provide the parts outside the CDR3, is DTGVSQNPRHKITKRGQNVTFRCDPISEHNRLYWYRQTLGQGPEFLTYFQNEAQLEKSRLLSDRFSAERPKGSFSTLEIQRTEQGDSAMYLCASSLAGGGGYEQYFGPGTRLTVT.

V gene TRBV7-6 combines with J gene TRBJ2-6; D unresolved. The CDR3 has 15 residues. Trimming removed 2 bases from V and 0 bases from J, with 5 bases in between. From germline, CDR1 is SGHVS and CDR2 FNYEAQ. The CDR3 coding sequence is TGTGCCAGCAGCTTACGGAGCTCTGGGGCCAACGTCCTGACTTTC. It specifies CASSLRSSGANVLTF. Filled out from reference TRBV7-6 and TRBJ2-6, the complete variable domain reads GAGVSQSPRYKVTKRGQDVALRCDPISGHVSLYWYRQALGQGPEFLTYFNYEAQQDKSGLPNDRFSAERPEGSISTLTIQRTEQRDSAMYRCASSLRSSGANVLTFGAGSRLTVL.

This clone was picked up one time. This chain links TRBV11-1 with TRBJ2-5; D ambiguous. The CDR3 loop spans 14 amino acids. The V gene lost 5 bases and the J gene lost 1 base, with 11 bases spanning the gap. The germline V gene has CDR1 SGHAT and CDR2 FQDESV (reference sequence). CDR3 protein: CASSLILSQETQYF. Written as DNA, the CDR3 is TGTGCCAGCAGCCTGATTCTTTCCCAAGAGACCCAGTACTTC.

The chain uses TRBV2 and TRBJ2-1; weak D call: TRBD1 (5 bases). Trimming stripped 1 base from V and 0 bases from J, with 7 bases between. The CDR3 covers 15 residues. CDR1 and CDR2 (germline): SNHLY, FYNNEI. The CDR3 loop is CASSEEGASYNEQFF. CDR3 nucleotides: TGTGCCAGCAGTGAAGAAGGGGCCTCCTACAATGAGCAGTTCTTC.

The chain combines TRBV29-1 with TRBJ1-1; TRBD1 matches at 10 bases. The V gene end was trimmed by 4 bases and the J gene end by 1 base; junction bases not matched to a gene: 3. The CDR3 runs 14 residues. CDR1 and CDR2 from the germline V gene are SQVTM and ANQGSEA. The DNA of the CDR3 is TGCAGCGTTGTACGGGACAGGGGGAACACTGAAGCTTTCTTT. It is translated as CSVVRDRGNTEAFF.

The rearrangement uses TRBV12-5 and TRBJ1-2; a weak D match, TRBD1 (5 bases). The CDR3 runs to 14 residues. Germline V lookup: CDR1 LGHNT, CDR2 FRNRAP. Trimming left V 4 bases short and J 4 bases short, with 13 bases between. The CDR3 loop reads CASGSDGGLYGYTF. The CDR3 nucleotides are TGTGCTAGTGGTTCGGACGGGGGACTCTATGGCTACACCTTC.

The table lists this clone with a count of one. For the CDR3, the DNA is TGTGCCAGCAGTGATGGACGGAGCAGTAACTATGGCTACACCTTC. It translates to CASSDGRSSNYGYTF. V and J are TRBV2 and TRBJ1-2; D call uncertain. With 3 bases removed from V and 1 base from J, the gap between germline ends came to 12 bases. There are 15 residues in the CDR3. Germline V gene lookup returns CDR1 SNHLY and CDR2 FYNNEI.

The J gene is TRBJ2-7, the V gene TRBV12-5; D uncertain. This CDR3 spans 12 amino acids. V was pared by 0 bases and J by 6 bases, with 6 bases between. The germline V gene encodes CDR1 LGHNT and CDR2 FRNRAP. The DNA for the CDR3 is TGTGCTAGTGGTTTGGTATTTAGCGAGCAGTACTTC. Protein: CASGLVFSEQYF. Complete variable domain (other parts from reference TRBV12-5 and TRBJ2-7): DARVTQTPRHKVTEMGQEVTMRCQPILGHNTVFWYRQTMMQGLELLAYFRNRAPLDDSGMPKDRFSAEMPDATLATLKIQPSEPRDSAVYFCASGLVFSEQYFGPGTRLTVT.

J is TRBJ1-1 and V is TRBV29-1; tentatively, D is TRBD1 (5 bases). CDR3 size: 11 residues. In germline, CDR1 is SQVTM, CDR2 ANQGSEA. Deletions cut 4 bases from V and 4 bases from J, with 7 bases between. CDR3 residues: CSVGRATEAFF. The CDR3 DNA follows: TGCAGCGTTGGCAGGGCCACTGAAGCTTTCTTT.

This chain links TRBV19 with TRBJ1-5, with D uncertain. The CDR3 runs to 14 residues. Per germline, CDR1 LNHDA and CDR2 SQIVND (reference sequence). V lost 1 base to trimming and J lost 2 bases, with 6 bases between them. CDR3 DNA sequence: TGTGCCAGTAGTATAGGGGAGGGCAATCAGCCCCAGCATTTT. This gives the protein CASSIGEGNQPQHF.